One sample yielded the 31 T cell receptor beta chains listed below, sequenced in a study of shared clonotypes between healthy human individuals. Profiling relied on immunoSEQ multiplex PCR, and the TCRdb table lists in-frame clones only, not all of them. The table lists around 990,000 clones, approximately 77% of them singletons. The sequencing input was memory CD4+ T cells from PBMCs. Subset reported: CD45RA-negative fraction. These receptors were collected from a man aged 18-30 years in good health. Some clones in this sample may be carry-over from other donors' samples.

V gene TRBV2 combines with J gene TRBJ1-2; TRBD1 is a possible D gene (5 bases). The length of the CDR3 is 14 residues. Deletions cut 4 bases from V and 2 bases from J, with 11 bases between. CDR1 is SNHLY, CDR2 FYNNEI, per germline. The CDR3 DNA follows: TGTGCCAGCAGTGTGGCAGGGTTAAACTATGGCTACACCTTC. It codes for CASSVAGLNYGYTF.

Points on this clone: Being one base from a much bigger clone, this may be a read error. The rearrangement uses TRBV25-1 and TRBJ2-1; 12 nucleotides match TRBD2. This CDR3 has 12 amino acids. Germline-derived CDR1 and CDR2 are MGHDK and SYGVNS. With V trimmed by 6 bases and J by 9 bases, 0 bases remained unmatched. For the CDR3, the DNA is TGTGCCAGCAGACTAGCGGGAGGTGAGCAGTTCTTC. Amino acids: CASRLAGGEQFF.

The sample holds one count of this clone. This chain connects TRBV28 to TRBJ1-5; TRBD1 agrees at 8 bases. V was clipped by 8 bases and J by 1 base; unmatched bases: 4. CDR3 length: 14 amino acids. Germline CDR1 and CDR2: MDHEN and SYDVKM. The DNA of the CDR3 is TGTGCCAGCCTTCAGGGGGCGAGCAATCAGCCCCAGCATTTT. This codes for CASLQGASNQPQHF.

This clone occurred a few times. V is TRBV6-1 and J is TRBJ1-1; D unclear. The germline V gene has CDR1 MNHNS and CDR2 SASEGT. CDR3 length: 15 amino acids. V was trimmed by 5 bases and J by 4 bases, leaving 17 bases between them. The CDR3 reads CASSLGEEVGTEAFF. The CDR3 nucleotides are TGTGCCAGCAGTCTCGGAGAGGAGGTGGGCACTGAAGCTTTCTTT.

The chain links TRBV25-1 to TRBJ1-2, with TRBD1 identical over 9 bases. After removal of 6 bases from V and 5 bases from J, the junction contained 7 bases not matched to a gene. The CDR3 covers 14 residues. From germline, CDR1 is MGHDK and CDR2 SYGVNS. CDR3 coding DNA: TGTGCCAGCAGGAGGGGGGACAGGGATTATGGCTACACCTTC. It yields the protein CASRRGDRDYGYTF.

The V and J genes are TRBV6-5 and TRBJ1-5; no definite D call. CDR1 and CDR2 from the germline V gene are MNHEY and SVGAGI. The CDR3 is made up of 11 amino acids. V was clipped by 4 bases and J by 10 bases, with 8 bases between them. DNA for the CDR3: TGTGCCAGCAGTTCGCCGGGACCCCAGCATTTT. Protein product: CASSSPGPQHF.

The chain is built from TRBV5-4 and TRBJ2-3, with D unclear. V was pared by 0 bases and J by 2 bases, with 4 bases between. CDR1 and CDR2 from the germline V gene are SGHNT and YYREEE (reference sequence). The CDR3 length is 13 residues. CDR3 loop: CASSLANTDTQYF. In DNA, the CDR3 is TGTGCCAGCAGCTTGGCTAACACAGATACGCAGTATTTT.

On this clone itself: The sample contains more than one DNA sequence encoding this CDR3. The chain links TRBV7-3 to TRBJ2-3; D is perhaps TRBD1 or TRBD2 (5 bases each). CDR1 and CDR2 from the germline V gene are SGHTA and FQGTGA. V was cut by 5 bases and J by 3 bases, with 12 bases left in between. The CDR3 contains 14 residues. The CDR3 loop reads CASSPGTGTDTQYF. The CDR3 coding sequence is TGTGCCAGCAGCCCTGGGACCGGGACAGATACGCAGTATTTT.

The chain links TRBV7-9 to TRBJ1-2; the D is unclear. Germline V lookup: CDR1 SEHNR, CDR2 FQNEAQ (reference sequence). The CDR3 extends over 14 amino acids. Trimming pared 2 bases from V and 3 bases from J, leaving 10 bases between. DNA of the CDR3: TGTGCCAGCAGCTTAAGCTCGGCAGACTATGGCTACACCTTC. Encoded protein: CASSLSSADYGYTF.

The chain has TRBV11-2 and TRBJ1-3; no firm D call. Trimming removed 1 base at V and 4 bases at J, with 14 bases between. Germline CDR1 is SGHAT and CDR2 is FQNNGV. This CDR3 is built from 16 residues. CDR3 loop: CASSLGVPRGGNTIYF. CDR3 in DNA: TGTGCCAGCAGCTTAGGGGTGCCTCGAGGAGGAAACACCATATATTTT.

This clone came up a few times. CDR3 in DNA: TGTGCCAGCACCCCAAGGGCCTACTCTGAGCAGTACTTC. Protein sequence: CASTPRAYSEQYF. The chain employs TRBV28 and TRBJ2-7; no definite D call. This CDR3 region has 13 residues. V was trimmed by 7 bases and J by 7 bases, leaving 17 bases between them. CDR1 MDHEN and CDR2 SYDVKM come from the germline V gene. Looking up the rest from reference TRBV28 and TRBJ2-7 gives the full variable domain: DVKVTQSSRYLVKRTGEKVFLECVQDMDHENMFWYRQDPGLGLRLIYFSYDVKMKEKGDIPEGYSVSREKKERFSLILESASTNQTSMYLCASTPRAYSEQYFGPGTRLTVT.

Concerning this clone: The same CDR3 also results from other DNA sequences found in this sample. J is TRBJ2-5 and V is TRBV15; 7 positions match TRBD1. The length of the CDR3 is 13 residues. CDR1 is LNHNV and CDR2 is YYDKDF in the germline V gene (reference sequence). V lost 3 bases and J lost 3; bases outside the gene matches: 1. CDR3 nucleotides: TGTGCCACCAGCAGGGGGACAGAAGAGACCCAGTACTTC. Its protein is CATSRGTEETQYF.

This chain links TRBV7-3 with TRBJ2-7; perhaps TRBD1 as D (6 bases). Looked up from germline, CDR1 is SGHTA and CDR2 is FQGTGA. V shed 1 base and J shed 6 bases, with 19 bases lying between them. The CDR3 length is 16 residues. The CDR3 bases are TGTGCCAGCAGCTTAAACGGTCCGGCAGGGGCCTTCGAGCAGTACTTC. It encodes CASSLNGPAGAFEQYF.

The rearrangement links TRBV7-2 to TRBJ2-1, with 8 nucleotides matching TRBD2. There are 16 residues in the CDR3. J gave up 2 bases and V 1 base, and 4 bases lay outside the gene matches. Germline CDR1 SGHTA, CDR2 FQGNSA. The CDR3 reads CASSLVGSGTYNEQFF. In DNA form, the CDR3 reads TGTGCCAGCAGCTTAGTAGGTAGCGGGACCTACAATGAGCAGTTCTTC.

Notes on this clone: Other nucleotide sequences from this sample produce the same CDR3. The V call is TRBV2, the J call TRBJ2-3, with a possible D match to TRBD2 (6 bases). Germline CDR1 is SNHLY and CDR2 is FYNNEI. CDR3 size: 12 residues. Trimming pared 6 bases from V and 4 bases from J, leaving 8 bases between. This CDR3 reads CASRGGADTQYF. CDR3 bases: TGTGCCAGCAGGGGGGGTGCAGATACGCAGTATTTT.

The sample holds one count of this clone. This same CDR3 is encoded by further DNA sequences in the sample. V gene TRBV9 combines with J gene TRBJ1-2; 7 nucleotides match TRBD1. After removal of 6 bases from V and 6 bases from J, the junction contained 5 bases not matched to a gene. In germline, CDR1 is SGDLS, CDR2 YYNGEE. The CDR3 loop spans 12 amino acids. CDR3 loop: CASTGQAHGYTF. The CDR3 DNA reads as TGTGCCAGCACCGGACAGGCTCATGGCTACACCTTC.

To note about this clone: The junction does not match germline at one end; this may be a read error. Additional DNA sequences in this sample encode the identical CDR3. V gene TRBV6-9 combines with J gene TRBJ1-5; 9 nucleotides align to TRBD1. The CDR3 has 16 residues. CDR1 and CDR2 (germline): MNHGY, SVAAGI. CDR3 in amino acids: CASNERQGGGNQPQHF. The CDR3 bases are TGTGCAAGCAACGAACGACAGGGGGGAGGAAATCAGCCCCAGCATTTT.

The V gene is TRBV10-3, the J gene TRBJ1-3; possibly TRBD1 for D (5 bases). The CDR3 has 14 amino acids. CDR1 is ENHRY, CDR2 SYGVKD, per germline. Trimming took off 1 base at V and 3 bases at J, with 7 bases between the two ends. CDR3 protein: CAISEWRGGNTIYF. For the CDR3, the DNA is TGTGCCATCAGTGAGTGGAGGGGTGGAAACACCATATATTTT.

The V call is TRBV6-1, the J call TRBJ1-1; D unclear. The CDR3 loop spans 12 amino acids. The germline V gene has CDR1 MNHNS and CDR2 SASEGT. The V and J ends lost 2 bases and 11 bases respectively, with 12 bases between them. Here the CDR3 DNA reads TGTGCCAGCAGTGAATTCGGGTTGAGGGCTTTCTTT. This translates into CASSEFGLRAFF.

The V call is TRBV28, the J call TRBJ2-6, with TRBD1 matching over 9 bases. Trimming at V came to 2 bases and at J to 1 base, leaving 12 bases not matched to a gene. The germline CDR1 and CDR2 sequences are MDHEN and SYDVKM. The CDR3 totals 20 residues. The chain's CDR3 is CASSLTLPTGGGSGANVLTF. The CDR3, as DNA: TGTGCCAGCAGTTTAACCCTACCGACAGGGGGGGGGTCTGGGGCCAACGTCCTGACTTTC.

The V gene is TRBV5-1, the J gene TRBJ2-1; 10 bases line up with TRBD2. V gave up 4 bases and J gave up 9 bases; unmatched junction bases: 10. CDR3 size: 15 residues. Germline-derived CDR1 and CDR2 are SGHRS and YFSETQ. CDR3 bases: TGCGCCAGCAGCCGGGGGCTAGCGGGAGTTGGTGAGCAGTTCTTC. This encodes CASSRGLAGVGEQFF.

The genes are TRBV28 and TRBJ1-2, with D unresolved. Germline V lookup: CDR1 MDHEN, CDR2 SYDVKM. The CDR3 consists of 15 residues. Trimming shortened V by 1 base and J by 4 bases, and 13 bases separated the two germline ends. CDR3 in DNA: TGTGCCAGCAGTTTATATAGCACAAGCGTCTATGGCTACACCTTC. The encoded protein is CASSLYSTSVYGYTF.

V is TRBV6-1 and J is TRBJ1-5, with unresolved D. The germline CDR1 and CDR2 sequences are MNHNS and SASEGT. This CDR3 spans 14 amino acids. V was shortened by 1 base and J by 0 bases, with 4 bases between the two germline ends. CDR3 amino acids: CASSEVRSNQPQHF. CDR3 sequence (DNA): TGTGCCAGCAGTGAAGTGCGTAGCAATCAGCCCCAGCATTTT.

This clone was seen a single time. The genes are TRBV6-1 and TRBJ1-5; a possible D gene is TRBD1 (5 bases). With 6 bases removed from V and 6 bases from J, the gap between germline ends came to 15 bases. This CDR3 region has 14 residues. Germline values: CDR1 MNHNS, CDR2 SASEGT. CDR3 coding DNA: TGTGCCAGCAGATACGCAGGGTTGGCTCAGCCCCAGCATTTT. Its translation: CASRYAGLAQPQHF.

This chain uses TRBV5-1 with TRBJ2-5; D gene ambiguous. This CDR3 comprises 15 residues. The V end lost 4 bases, the J end lost 1 base, and 14 bases lay between the germline ends. Germline V lookup: CDR1 SGHRS, CDR2 YFSETQ. The CDR3 region has the DNA TGCGCCAGCAGCCGCTTGGGCGGTCCCCAAGAGACCCAGTACTTC. Translation: CASSRLGGPQETQYF.

This chain connects TRBV28 to TRBJ1-1; 7 bases align to TRBD1. CDR1 is MDHEN and CDR2 is SYDVKM in the germline V gene. Unmatched junction bases numbered 4, after V lost 8 bases and J lost 1 base. This CDR3 has 13 amino acids. CDR3 bases: TGTGCCAGCTTACGACAGGGGAACACTGAAGCTTTCTTT. This translates into CASLRQGNTEAFF. Together with reference TRBV28 and TRBJ1-1, the CDR3 gives the full variable domain: DVKVTQSSRYLVKRTGEKVFLECVQDMDHENMFWYRQDPGLGLRLIYFSYDVKMKEKGDIPEGYSVSREKKERFSLILESASTNQTSMYLCASLRQGNTEAFFGQGTRLTVV.

V usage is TRBV19 and J usage is TRBJ2-7; TRBD1 agrees at 7 bases. Germline assignment: CDR1 LNHDA and CDR2 SQIVND (reference sequence). V was pared by 5 bases and J by 3 bases, with 13 bases of the junction left unmatched. The CDR3 runs to 16 residues. The CDR3 sequence is CASSSNRGKANYEQYF. CDR3 DNA sequence: TGTGCCAGTAGTTCGAACAGGGGTAAGGCGAACTACGAGCAGTACTTC.

The rearrangement joins TRBV6-1 to TRBJ1-3, with TRBD1 as a possible D gene (6 bases). Germline values: CDR1 MNHNS, CDR2 SASEGT. CDR3 length equals 16 residues. V lost 0 bases, J lost 3 bases, and 12 bases lay in between. CDR3 residues: CASSEARGGGGNTIYF. In DNA form, the CDR3 reads TGTGCCAGCAGTGAAGCTAGGGGGGGTGGTGGAAACACCATATATTTT.

V usage is TRBV9 and J usage is TRBJ2-5; 8 nucleotides line up with TRBD1. V trimming: 4 bases; J trimming: 1 base; junction bases outside the gene matches: 3. The germline gives CDR1 SGDLS, CDR2 YYNGEE. The CDR3 runs 14 residues. In DNA, the CDR3 is TGTGCCAGCAGCCCAGGGGGCTTCCAAGAGACCCAGTACTTC. As protein: CASSPGGFQETQYF.

This chain joins TRBV28 and TRBJ2-2; a possible D gene is TRBD2 (7 bases). Trimming shortened V by 2 bases and J by 4 bases, and 20 bases separated the two germline ends. Germline values: CDR1 MDHEN, CDR2 SYDVKM. This CDR3 is 18 amino acids long. Written as DNA, the CDR3 is TGTGCCAGCAGTTTAAGACTGGACAGCGGCGGGGGCACCGGGGAGCTGTTTTTT. Encoded protein: CASSLRLDSGGGTGELFF.

This clone came up a few times. The chain uses TRBV27 and TRBJ2-7; no clear D. Germline V gene sequence: CDR1 MNHEY, CDR2 SMNVEV (reference sequence). The CDR3 loop spans 15 amino acids. Trimming cost V 3 bases and J 0 bases, with 12 bases left between them. The CDR3 loop reads CASSFRHQISYEQYF. The CDR3 DNA follows: TGTGCCAGCAGTTTTAGACACCAAATCTCCTACGAGCAGTACTTC.